The 28 T cell receptor beta chains presented below share a single source sample, sequenced in a study of T cells in Graves' hyperthyroidism and ophthalmopathy. TCR beta CDR3 regions were amplified from RNA. RT-PCR in the first round (using the HTBI primer set) targeted the TCR CDR3. TCRdb re-analysed the multiplex PCR reads in MiXCR, keeping a single row per CDR3 protein. The table records some 340,000 distinct CDR3 sequences, roughly 13% of them present only once. Input material: blood. All receptors derive from a woman between 40 and 50 years old with Graves' ophthalmopathy.

The CDR3 coding sequence is TGTGCCAGCAGCCCGACTAGCGGAGGGCGCGGTACGGTGTTCTTC. It encodes CASSPTSGGRGTVFF. This chain uses TRBV11-3 with TRBJ2-1; 9 nucleotides agree with TRBD2. CDR1 and CDR2 (germline): SGHNT, YENEEA. After removal of 5 bases from V and 15 bases from J, the junction contained 17 bases not matched to a gene. This CDR3 region has 15 residues.

There are many counts of this clonotype. The chain recombines TRBV28 with TRBJ1-2; the D is unclear. Trimming cost V 4 bases and J 0 bases, with 6 bases left between them. The germline gives CDR1 MDHEN, CDR2 SYDVKM. The CDR3 has 13 residues. The CDR3 protein is CASSYVSNYGYTF. The CDR3 DNA sequence: TGTGCCAGCAGTTATGTCTCTAACTATGGCTACACCTTC.

The rearrangement uses TRBV6-1 and TRBJ2-4; D not resolved. Germline V gene sequence: CDR1 MNHNS, CDR2 SASEGT. V dropped 0 bases and J dropped 0 bases, with 6 bases sitting between them. The CDR3 has 15 residues. For the CDR3, the DNA is TGTGCCAGCAGTGAAGCCCGGCTAGCCAAAAACATTCAGTACTTC. Its translation: CASSEARLAKNIQYF.

This clonotype was recorded many times. This chain links TRBV14 with TRBJ2-3; 11 nucleotides align to TRBD1. Per the germline V gene, CDR1 is SGHDN and CDR2 is FVKESK. This CDR3 has 17 amino acids. J gave up 6 bases and V 1 base, and 9 bases lay outside the gene matches. The CDR3 DNA sequence: TGTGCCAGCAGCCAAGCCTTCGGACAGGGGGCGTTTGATACGCAGTATTTT. It translates to CASSQAFGQGAFDTQYF.

This clonotype came up many times. The V gene is TRBV6-1, the J gene TRBJ1-1; D not resolved. CDR1 is MNHNS, CDR2 SASEGT, per germline. Deletions cut 1 base from V and 3 bases from J, with 3 bases between. This CDR3 region has 12 residues. Written as DNA, the CDR3 is TGTGCCAGCAGTGAAGGCTACACTGAAGCTTTCTTT. Its translation is CASSEGYTEAFF.

In its sample, this clonotype was seen many times. For the CDR3, the DNA is TGTGCCACCAGTGATTCCGCCAGGGACCGCAGCTACACCTTC. The encoded protein is CATSDSARDRSYTF. The chain uses TRBV24-1 and TRBJ1-2; D might be TRBD1 (5 bases). V dropped 2 bases and J dropped 9 bases, with 15 bases sitting between them. Germline CDR1 and CDR2: KGHDR and SFDVKD. The CDR3 runs 14 residues.

This clonotype showed up just a few times. The V call is TRBV4-1, the J call TRBJ2-7; 9 bases fit TRBD2. This CDR3 spans 16 amino acids. V gave up 4 bases and J gave up 6 bases; unmatched junction bases: 13. Germline assignment: CDR1 MGHRA and CDR2 YSYEKL. CDR3 DNA sequence: TGCGCCAGCAGCCGTATCTCCGGGACTAGCAGCATCGAGCAGTACTTC. This gives the protein CASSRISGTSSIEQYF.

The chain combines TRBV4-2 with TRBJ1-1, with a tentative D call TRBD1 (6 bases). The CDR3 is made up of 13 amino acids. V was clipped by 0 bases and J by 6 bases, with 8 bases between them. Germline V gives CDR1 LGHNA, CDR2 YNFKEQ. As DNA, the CDR3 is TGTGCCAGCAGCCAAGAAGCAGGGGCTGAAGCTTTCTTT. It translates to CASSQEAGAEAFF.

This chain joins TRBV29-1 and TRBJ2-7; weak D call: TRBD2 (5 bases). The germline gives CDR1 SQVTM, CDR2 ANQGSEA. Trimming removed 5 bases at V and 2 bases at J, with 10 bases between. The CDR3 contains 12 residues. In DNA, the CDR3 is TGCAGCGTTAAGCGGTCAACCTACGAGCAGTACTTC. This translates into CSVKRSTYEQYF.

This clonotype was counted many times. This rearrangement joins TRBV6-1 to TRBJ2-1; 9 bases match TRBD2. CDR1 is MNHNS and CDR2 is SASEGT in the germline V gene. This CDR3 region has 15 residues. CDR3 protein: CATSRELAGNNEQFF. The CDR3 DNA reads as TGTGCTACCTCCCGGGAACTAGCGGGTAATAATGAGCAGTTCTTC.

V usage is TRBV29-1 and J usage is TRBJ2-7, with 7 bases aligning to TRBD1. Germline V gene sequence: CDR1 SQVTM, CDR2 ANQGSEA. With V trimmed by 0 bases and J by 4 bases, 12 bases remained unmatched. This CDR3 has 16 residues. The CDR3 spells CSVEDLVGTELYEQYF. In DNA form, the CDR3 reads TGCAGCGTTGAAGATCTCGTCGGGACAGAGTTATACGAGCAGTACTTC.

The chain has TRBV30 and TRBJ2-1; 8 nucleotides agree with TRBD1. Germline values: CDR1 GTSNPN, CDR2 SVGIG (reference sequence). The CDR3 contains 18 residues. V trimming: 2 bases; J trimming: 6 bases; junction bases outside the gene matches: 18. CDR3 sequence (DNA): TGTGCCTGGAGTCCCCATAGCTATCAGGGGGCGGCGATCAATGAGCAGTTCTTC. This translates into CAWSPHSYQGAAINEQFF.

This clonotype was seen many times. DNA for the CDR3: TGTGCCAGCAGTCCCCCGGGCAGGGGCATGAACACTGAAGCTTTCTTT. It encodes CASSPPGRGMNTEAFF. The J gene is TRBJ1-1, the V gene TRBV6-1; the D gene is possibly TRBD1 (6 bases). The CDR3 contains 16 residues. Looked up from germline, CDR1 is MNHNS and CDR2 is SASEGT. Trimming left V 5 bases short and J 0 bases short, with 16 bases between.

This clonotype was counted between two and nine times. The chain is built from TRBV10-3 and TRBJ2-3, with 11 bases lining up with TRBD2. CDR3 length equals 16 residues. The germline CDR1 and CDR2 sequences are ENHRY and SYGVKD. After removal of 0 bases from V and 6 bases from J, the junction contained 5 bases not matched to a gene. DNA of the CDR3: TGTGCCATCAGTGAGTCTACTAGCGGGAGTATTGATACGCAGTATTTT. Translated: CAISESTSGSIDTQYF.

This clonotype was seen ten or more times. The J gene is TRBJ2-5, the V gene TRBV25-1, with a weak D call TRBD2 (6 bases). In germline, CDR1 is MGHDK, CDR2 SYGVNS. The V and J ends lost 6 bases and 5 bases respectively, with 13 bases between them. The CDR3 consists of 13 residues. CDR3 residues: CASRARGKETQYF. The CDR3 DNA follows: TGTGCCAGCAGAGCCCGGGGGAAGGAGACCCAGTACTTC.

This clonotype was detected many times. The genes are TRBV20-1 and TRBJ2-7, with TRBD2 matching 10 bases. V lost 3 bases and J lost 6; bases outside the gene matches: 5. The germline V gene encodes CDR1 DFQATT and CDR2 SNEGSKA (reference sequence). The CDR3 spans 13 residues. CDR3 DNA sequence: TGCAGTGCTAGGGGGACTAGCGTAGGCGAGCAGTACTTC. Its translation: CSARGTSVGEQYF.

The V and J genes are TRBV28 and TRBJ2-7; D might be TRBD2 (5 bases). Looked up from germline, CDR1 is MDHEN and CDR2 is SYDVKM. This CDR3 contains 14 residues. Trimming pared 6 bases from V and 6 bases from J, leaving 18 bases between. The CDR3 region is CASSPRGPEREQYF. CDR3 DNA: TGTGCCAGCAGCCCTCGCGGGCCGGAGCGCGAGCAGTACTTC.

The J gene is TRBJ1-1, the V gene TRBV7-9; unclear D gene. CDR1 SEHNR and CDR2 FQNEAQ come from the germline V gene (reference sequence). This CDR3 has 14 residues. Deletions cut 1 base from V and 1 base from J, with 7 bases between. The CDR3 DNA reads TGTGCCAGCAGCTTAGAACAGTCGAACACTGAAGCTTTCTTT. This sequence encodes CASSLEQSNTEAFF.

This clonotype has a count of ten or more. For the CDR3, the DNA is TGCAGTGCTAGTAATTTTATATCAGGCCGATATGGCTACACCTTC. Translating it yields CSASNFISGRYGYTF. The chain uses TRBV20-1 and TRBJ1-2; D is unresolved. In germline, CDR1 is DFQATT, CDR2 SNEGSKA (reference sequence). Trimming removed 3 bases at V and 5 bases at J, with 19 bases between. The CDR3 spans 15 residues.

This clonotype has a handful of counts. The chain couples TRBV5-5 to TRBJ1-3; D is perhaps TRBD1 (5 bases). Germline V gives CDR1 SGHKS, CDR2 YYEKEE (reference sequence). The CDR3 is made up of 15 amino acids. The germline V and J ends were trimmed by 4 bases and 4 bases, with 15 bases remaining between them. The CDR3 here is CASSLTVGTGNTIYF. The CDR3 DNA follows: TGTGCCAGCAGCCTCACAGTGGGGACCGGAAACACCATATATTTT. Looking up the rest from reference TRBV5-5 and TRBJ1-3 gives the full variable domain: DAGVTQSPTHLIKTRGQQVTLRCSPISGHKSVSWYQQVLGQGPQFIFQYYEKEERGRGNFPDRFSARQFPNYSSELNVNALLLGDSALYLCASSLTVGTGNTIYFGEGSWLTVV.

This clonotype was observed many times. V and J are TRBV19 and TRBJ2-2; no firm D call. V dropped 3 bases and J dropped 4 bases, with 3 bases sitting between them. Per germline, CDR1 LNHDA and CDR2 SQIVND (reference sequence). The CDR3 loop spans 12 amino acids. CDR3 nucleotide sequence: TGTGCCAGTAGTATTATCACCGGGGAGCTGTTTTTT. It codes for CASSIITGELFF.

This clonotype was recorded at least ten times. The chain joins TRBV20-1 to TRBJ2-1; 13 positions agree with TRBD2. The CDR3 loop spans 16 amino acids. V was pared by 0 bases and J by 9 bases, with 8 bases of the junction left unmatched. The germline V gene encodes CDR1 DFQATT and CDR2 SNEGSKA (reference sequence). CDR3 in amino acids: CSARELTSGGLGEQFF. CDR3 bases: TGCAGTGCTAGAGAACTGACTAGCGGGGGGTTAGGTGAGCAGTTCTTC.

There are many counts of this clonotype. The rearrangement joins TRBV6-2 or TRBV6-3 to TRBJ1-6; 8 bases match TRBD1. Germline V lookup: CDR1 MNHEY, CDR2 SVGEGT. V shed 8 bases and J 7 bases; nucleotides not matched to a gene: 10. The CDR3 extends over 15 amino acids. CDR3 residues: CASGISGQDNSPLHF. The CDR3 DNA is TGTGCCAGCGGGATATCGGGACAGGACAATTCACCCCTCCACTTT.

This clonotype was seen ten or more times. The chain employs TRBV5-1 and TRBJ2-3; TRBD2 aligns across 7 bases. In germline, CDR1 is SGHRS, CDR2 YFSETQ. The CDR3 contains 15 residues. V was pared by 4 bases and J by 2 bases, with 7 bases of the junction left unmatched. CDR3 amino acids: CASSEQRGYTDTQYF. The CDR3 nucleotides are TGCGCCAGCAGCGAGCAGCGGGGTTACACAGATACGCAGTATTTT.

The sample holds a few counts of this clonotype. This sequence joins TRBV19 and TRBJ2-1, with D possibly being TRBD2 (5 bases). Deletions cut 3 bases from V and 0 bases from J, with 18 bases between. The germline gives CDR1 LNHDA, CDR2 SQIVND (reference sequence). The CDR3 is made up of 18 amino acids. CDR3 region: CASSIHRALGSSYNEQFF. CDR3 sequence (DNA): TGTGCCAGTAGTATCCACCGGGCCCTAGGGAGCTCCTACAATGAGCAGTTCTTC. Based on the CDR3 plus reference TRBV19 and TRBJ2-1, the full variable domain is DGGITQSPKYLFRKEGQNVTLSCEQNLNHDAMYWYRQDPGQGLRLIYYSQIVNDFQKGDIAEGYSVSREKKESFPLTVTSAQKNPTAFYLCASSIHRALGSSYNEQFFGPGTRLTVL.

A few counts support this clonotype. The V gene is TRBV18, the J gene TRBJ2-5; weak D call: TRBD2 (5 bases). Between the trimmed V and J ends, which lost 3 bases and 2 bases, there was a span of 13 bases. The length of the CDR3 is 15 residues. Germline V gene lookup returns CDR1 KGHSH and CDR2 LQKENI. CDR3 loop: CASSPLGSGQETQYF. The CDR3 nucleotides are TGTGCCAGCTCACCTCTGGGTTCGGGACAAGAGACCCAGTACTTC. Using reference TRBV18 and TRBJ2-5 for the parts outside the CDR3, the full variable domain is NAGVMQNPRHLVRRRGQEARLRCSPMKGHSHVYWYRQLPEEGLKFMVYLQKENIIDESGMPKERFSAEFPKEGPSILRIQQVVRGDSAAYFCASSPLGSGQETQYFGPGTRLLVL.

The rearrangement joins TRBV15 to TRBJ1-5, with D hard to call. The germline V gene encodes CDR1 LNHNV and CDR2 YYDKDF (reference sequence). This CDR3 has 14 amino acids. The V gene lost 3 bases and the J gene lost 0 bases, with 6 bases spanning the gap. Here the CDR3 DNA reads TGTGCCACCAGCAGCCGGGTTAGCAATCAGCCCCAGCATTTT. It codes for CATSSRVSNQPQHF.

This clonotype has a handful of counts. This sequence joins TRBV19 and TRBJ2-2; 7 bases line up with TRBD2. Trimming cost V 4 bases and J 6 bases; bases outside gene matches: 8. Germline V lookup: CDR1 LNHDA, CDR2 SQIVND (reference sequence). This CDR3 spans 15 amino acids. The CDR3, as DNA: TGTGCCAGTAGTAGGACCTTAGCGGGCCCCGGGGAGCTGTTTTTT. It translates to CASSRTLAGPGELFF.